This entry lists 3 T cell receptor beta chains sequenced from one sample in a study of T cells in localized non-small cell lung cancer. Profiled with immunoSEQ multiplex PCR; TCRdb holds only in-frame clones, not every one. This table has approximately 31,000 clones, 85% to 90% appearing once. The material was peripheral blood, obtained before any cancer treatment. The receptors here all came from a female donor over 55 with stage I lung adenocarcinoma.

The chain couples TRBV5-6 to TRBJ2-5; 8 bases are a match to TRBD2. The CDR3 length is 16 residues. J gave up 5 bases and V 5 bases, and 14 bases lay outside the gene matches. Germline CDR1 reads SGHDT; CDR2 reads YYEEEE. CDR3 bases: TGTGCCAGCAGGGTATGGGGACGGGAGGGCCGGGAGACCCAGTACTTC. This sequence encodes CASRVWGREGRETQYF.

The gene calls are TRBV28 and TRBJ2-5; D is possibly TRBD2 (6 bases). The CDR3 contains 14 residues. Trimming took off 4 bases at V and 2 bases at J, with 11 bases between the two ends. CDR1 is MDHEN and CDR2 is SYDVKM in the germline V gene. CDR3 nucleotides: TGTGCCAGCAGTTCCGGGACTCCACAAGAGACCCAGTACTTC. This gives the protein CASSSGTPQETQYF. The full variable domain, with the rest looked up from reference TRBV28 and TRBJ2-5, is DVKVTQSSRYLVKRTGEKVFLECVQDMDHENMFWYRQDPGLGLRLIYFSYDVKMKEKGDIPEGYSVSREKKERFSLILESASTNQTSMYLCASSSGTPQETQYFGPGTRLLVL.

The gene calls are TRBV5-1 and TRBJ2-3; D gene ambiguous. The germline V and J ends were trimmed by 0 bases and 0 bases, with 5 bases remaining between them. This CDR3 comprises 14 residues. CDR1 is SGHRS and CDR2 is YFSETQ in the germline V gene. The CDR3, as DNA: TGCGCCAGCAGCTTGGCTCAGAGCACAGATACGCAGTATTTT. This codes for CASSLAQSTDTQYF.